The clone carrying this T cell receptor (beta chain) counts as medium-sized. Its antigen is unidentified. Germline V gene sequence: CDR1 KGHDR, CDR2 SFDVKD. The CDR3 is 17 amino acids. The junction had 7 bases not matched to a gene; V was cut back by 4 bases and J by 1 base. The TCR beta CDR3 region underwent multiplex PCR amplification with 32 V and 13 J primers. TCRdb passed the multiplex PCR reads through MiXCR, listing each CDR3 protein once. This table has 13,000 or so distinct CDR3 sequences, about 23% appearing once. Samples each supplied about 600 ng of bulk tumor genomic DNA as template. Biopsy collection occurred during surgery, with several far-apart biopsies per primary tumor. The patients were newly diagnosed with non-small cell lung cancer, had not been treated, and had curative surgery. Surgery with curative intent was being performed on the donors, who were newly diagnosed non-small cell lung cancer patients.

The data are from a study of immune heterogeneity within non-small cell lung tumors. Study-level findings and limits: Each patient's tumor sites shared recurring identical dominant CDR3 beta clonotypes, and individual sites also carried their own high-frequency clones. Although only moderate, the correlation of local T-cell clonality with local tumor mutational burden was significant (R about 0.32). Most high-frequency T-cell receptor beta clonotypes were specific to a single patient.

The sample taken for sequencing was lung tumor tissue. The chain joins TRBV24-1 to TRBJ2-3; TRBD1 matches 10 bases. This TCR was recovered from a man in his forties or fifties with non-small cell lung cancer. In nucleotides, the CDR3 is TGTGCCACCAGTGACCACGACAGGGGGCTGGGCACAGATACGCAGTATTTT. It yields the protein CATSDHDRGLGTDTQYF.